This T cell receptor (beta chain) was observed in a study of cytomegalovirus exposure and HLA in healthy donors. Overall study: A data release that came early held approximately 85 million unique TCRs from HLA-typed donors.

The study ran its PCR with 60 Vbeta and 13 Jbeta primers. Assay used: immunoSEQ multiplex PCR; TCRdb lists only in-frame clones, some missing. The sample holds some 200,000 clones; approximately 70% are singletons and the top ten take about 3%. Trimming took off 1 base at V and 7 bases at J, with 17 bases between the two ends. Germline V gene lookup returns CDR1 SEHNR and CDR2 FQNEAQ (reference sequence). The CDR3 loop spans 15 amino acids. The sequenced sample was PBMCs. This clonotype originated in a man aged 35-49 years in good health and CMV-seropositive. This chain uses TRBV7-9 with TRBJ2-7, with D possibly being TRBD1 (7 bases). Here the CDR3 reads CASSLEVRQGGEQYF. The CDR3 DNA sequence: TGTGCCAGCAGCTTAGAAGTTCGGCAGGGGGGAGAGCAGTACTTC.